These T cell receptor beta chains were read from a single sample in a study of T-cell reconstitution after alpha-beta-depleted transplantation in children. In TCRdb, the PCR reads were re-called with MiXCR into one record per CDR3 protein. The sample has 800,000 to 1,000,000 distinct CDR3 sequences; less than 30% are singletons. The source material was PBMCs, mostly from graft donor cells, sampled 360 days after TCRalphabeta/CD19-depleted stem cell transplant. These receptors were collected from a boy under two years old who had a stem cell transplant for SCID, so the T cells may come from the graft donor. Both conserved end residues are part of each CDR3. D genes are given only for firm matches. Clone size is given for some rows only: seen once, a few or many times, or a class if the clone is expanded.

D gene | J gene | clone size | V gene | CDR3 DNA | CDR3 protein
. | TRBJ2-1 | few | TRBV3-1 | TGTGCCAGCAGCCAAGAAACCCCTCCCCAGAGACCCAATGAGCAGTTCTTC | CASSQETPPQRPNEQFF
TRBD1 | TRBJ1-4 | many | TRBV20-1 | TGCAGTGCTAAAGGGGGCAAGGGAAAACTGTTTTTT | CSAKGGKGKLFF
. | TRBJ2-5 | . | TRBV11-2 | TGTGCCAGCAGCTTGAGACTGGAAGAGACCCAGTACTTC | CASSLRLEETQYF
TRBD2 | TRBJ2-7 | . | TRBV12-3/TRBV12-4 | TGTGCCAGTTCCCGGGGGGGGGCTACCTACGAGCAGTACTTC | CASSRGGATYEQYF
TRBD1 | TRBJ2-7 | few | TRBV29-1 | TGCAGCGCGGGGACAGGCCTTTACGAGCAGTACTTC | CSAGTGLYEQYF
. | TRBJ2-2 | few | TRBV4-3 | TGCGCCAGCAGCCAAGGGAGAGGTAGTGGCGGGGAGCTGTTTTTT | CASSQGRGSGGELFF
. | TRBJ1-5 | . | TRBV15 | TGTGCCACCAGCAGAGATCCTGTGACAGGCGGTCAGCCCCAGCATTTT | CATSRDPVTGGQPQHF
. | TRBJ2-7 | . | TRBV7-2 | TGTGCCAGCAGCTTAGACCCCCCAGGCGTCTACGAGCAGTACTTC | CASSLDPPGVYEQYF
TRBD1 | TRBJ2-1 | . | TRBV29-1 | TGCAGCGCCATGGACAGGGGGGTCTCCTACAATGAGCAGTTCTTC | CSAMDRGVSYNEQFF
TRBD1 | TRBJ2-2 | many | TRBV5-1 | TGCGCCAGCAGCTCCGGGACAGGTACCGGGGAGCTGTTTTTT | CASSSGTGTGELFF
. | TRBJ1-4 | few | TRBV20-1 | TGCAGTTTCCGCCGAAGGGCACGAGAGGAAAAACTGTTTTTT | CSFRRRAREEKLFF
. | TRBJ2-5 | . | TRBV20-1 | TGCAGTGCGACCCCAGGGGAACAAGAGACCCAGTACTTC | CSATPGEQETQYF
. | TRBJ2-5 | few | TRBV2 | TGTGCCAGCAGGCTACAGGCCCAAGAGACCCAGTACTTC | CASRLQAQETQYF